The clone carrying this TCR beta chain was detected many times. Its antigen is as yet unknown. These data come from a study of CD8 T cells in ankylosing spondylitis. V lost 1 base, J lost 3 bases, and 4 bases lay in between. CDR1 and CDR2 (germline): DFQATT, SNEGSKA (reference sequence). CDR3 size: 11 residues. Study outcomes and limitations: Ankylosing spondylitis blood appeared to be characterized by a TCR beta motif of eight highly homologous variants.

Each CDR3 protein is one row after TCRdb ran MiXCR on the 5' RACE reads. The table shows roughly 490,000 distinct CDR3 sequences, with roughly 5.2% occurring only once. The sequence was obtained from a male donor with ankylosing spondylitis. The sample was blood, either unsorted or a sorted T cell fraction (not recorded which). This chain connects TRBV20-1 to TRBJ2-7; no clear D gene. The CDR3 loop reads CSARAHYEQYF. The CDR3 region has the DNA TGCAGTGCTAGAGCACACTACGAGCAGTACTTC.